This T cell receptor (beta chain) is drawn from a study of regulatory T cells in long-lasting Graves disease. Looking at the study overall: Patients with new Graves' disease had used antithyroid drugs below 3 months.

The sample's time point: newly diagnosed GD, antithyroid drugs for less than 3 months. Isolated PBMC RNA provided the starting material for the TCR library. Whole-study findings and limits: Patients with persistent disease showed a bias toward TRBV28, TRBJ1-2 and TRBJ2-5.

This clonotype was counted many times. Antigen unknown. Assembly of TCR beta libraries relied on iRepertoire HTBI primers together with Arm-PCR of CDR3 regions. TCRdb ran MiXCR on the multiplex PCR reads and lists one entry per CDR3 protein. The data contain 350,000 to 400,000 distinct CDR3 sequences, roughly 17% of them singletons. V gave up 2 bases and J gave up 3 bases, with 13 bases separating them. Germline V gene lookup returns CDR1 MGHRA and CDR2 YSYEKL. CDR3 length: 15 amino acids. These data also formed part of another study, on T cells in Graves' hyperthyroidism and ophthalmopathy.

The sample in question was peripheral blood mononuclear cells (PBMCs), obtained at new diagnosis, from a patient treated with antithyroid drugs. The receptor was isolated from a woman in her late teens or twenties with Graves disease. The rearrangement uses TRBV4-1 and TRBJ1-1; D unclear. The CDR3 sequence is CASSQPVEVDTEAFF. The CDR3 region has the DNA TGCGCCAGCAGCCAACCGGTGGAGGTCGACACTGAAGCTTTCTTT.